The 31 T cell receptor beta chains in this list originate from one sample, sequenced in a study of blood T cell repertoires in COVID-19. Clones were sequenced by immunoSEQ multiplex PCR, and TCRdb holds only the in-frame ones, with some missing. The sample comprises approximately 220,000 clones, 85% of which are singletons, and 15% to 20% rests with the top ten. Sequenced sample: PBMCs or T cells enriched from blood (not recorded which). These receptors originate from a man aged 35 to 55 who had recovered from COVID-19.

V usage is TRBV30 and J usage is TRBJ1-1; 8 positions agree with TRBD1. Germline CDR1 GTSNPN, CDR2 SVGIG (reference sequence). CDR3 length equals 13 residues. V trimming: 2 bases; J trimming: 11 bases; junction bases outside the gene matches: 10. CDR3 DNA sequence: TGTGCCTGGAGTCCAGCTCCAGGGGGCTCGGCTTTCTTT. This gives the protein CAWSPAPGGSAFF.

This sequence joins TRBV19 and TRBJ2-2, with a weak D call TRBD2 (6 bases). This CDR3 comprises 15 residues. Germline CDR1 LNHDA, CDR2 SQIVND (reference sequence). The V end lost 3 bases, the J end lost 6 bases, and 14 bases lay between the germline ends. CDR3 in amino acids: CASSIRDFNPGELFF. As DNA, the CDR3 is TGTGCCAGTAGTATTCGGGACTTTAATCCCGGGGAGCTGTTTTTT.

V gene TRBV19 combines with J gene TRBJ1-2, with 11 positions matching TRBD1. CDR1 and CDR2 from the germline V gene are LNHDA and SQIVND (reference sequence). The trim removed 6 bases at V and 7 bases at J, leaving 7 bases unmatched. This CDR3 comprises 14 residues. Here the CDR3 DNA reads TGTGCCAGTAGCACAATGGACAGGGGGCCTGGCTACACCTTC. Its protein product is CASSTMDRGPGYTF.

This clone was found once. The chain uses TRBV7-9 and TRBJ1-1; 10 bases fit TRBD1. Germline CDR1 is SEHNR and CDR2 is FQNEAQ (reference sequence). This CDR3 region has 14 residues. J gave up 2 bases and V 6 bases, and 3 bases lay outside the gene matches. In DNA form, the CDR3 reads TGTGCCAGCAGGGAGACAGGGGGCAACACTGAAGCTTTCTTT. It is translated as CASRETGGNTEAFF.

The chain has TRBV19 and TRBJ2-7, with 8 bases aligning to TRBD2. The V gene's germline CDR1 is LNHDA and CDR2 SQIVND (reference sequence). The V segment lost 10 bases and the J segment 2 bases; nucleotides outside the gene matches: 10. The CDR3 contains 14 residues. The chain's CDR3 is CATSAGEGPYEQYF. The CDR3 DNA reads as TGTGCCACCTCAGCGGGAGAGGGTCCCTACGAGCAGTACTTC.

The chain combines TRBV2 with TRBJ1-2, with 8 nucleotides matching TRBD1. V shed 3 bases and J 7 bases; nucleotides not matched to a gene: 10. The CDR3 consists of 15 residues. Germline CDR1 and CDR2: SNHLY and FYNNEI. The CDR3 nucleotides read TGTGCCAGCAGTGAGGGGACGGGACAGGCAAGTGGCTACACCTTC. It translates to CASSEGTGQASGYTF.

The rearrangement uses TRBV15 and TRBJ1-5, with TRBD1 as a possible D gene (6 bases). The germline V gene encodes CDR1 LNHNV and CDR2 YYDKDF (reference sequence). The CDR3 has 14 amino acids. The germline V and J ends were trimmed by 3 bases and 2 bases, with 8 bases remaining between them. The CDR3 loop reads CATSSNRGNQPQHF. CDR3 sequence (DNA): TGTGCCACCAGCAGTAACAGGGGCAATCAGCCCCAGCATTTT.

This clone has more than one count but fewer than ten. The chain carries TRBV30 and TRBJ1-4; weak D call: TRBD1 (6 bases). Germline V gene sequence: CDR1 GTSNPN, CDR2 SVGIG (reference sequence). Trimming stripped 1 base from V and 8 bases from J, with 20 bases between. There are 16 residues in the CDR3. Here the CDR3 reads CAWSEQGSLSREKLFF. The DNA for the CDR3 is TGTGCCTGGAGTGAACAGGGAAGTTTGAGTCGGGAAAAACTGTTTTTT.

The chain recombines TRBV9 with TRBJ1-1; TRBD1 matches 8 bases. CDR3 size: 15 residues. Germline CDR1 is SGDLS and CDR2 is YYNGEE. J gave up 3 bases and V 0 bases, and 4 bases lay outside the gene matches. The DNA of the CDR3 is TGTGCCAGCAGCGTAGTAGGACAGGGCTACACTGAAGCTTTCTTT. Protein sequence: CASSVVGQGYTEAFF.

The V gene is TRBV19, the J gene TRBJ1-4; no reliable D call. V dropped 1 base and J dropped 0 bases, with 12 bases sitting between them. CDR1 is LNHDA and CDR2 is SQIVND in the germline V gene (reference sequence). The CDR3 sequence is 17 residues long. For the CDR3, the DNA is TGTGCCAGTAGTATAGGGCGAGGTGCGGCAACTAATGAAAAACTGTTTTTT. Its protein is CASSIGRGAATNEKLFF.

The CDR3 coding sequence is TGTGCCAGCAGTCCACGACAGGGGAGGGATCAGCCCCAGCATTTT. Amino acids: CASSPRQGRDQPQHF. This chain uses TRBV27 with TRBJ1-5; 8 bases fit TRBD1. The germline V gene has CDR1 MNHEY and CDR2 SMNVEV (reference sequence). V lost 5 bases and J lost 5; bases outside the gene matches: 8. There are 15 residues in the CDR3.

The V gene is TRBV24-1, the J gene TRBJ2-3; 8 bases match TRBD2. Germline CDR1 is KGHDR and CDR2 is SFDVKD. The ends lost 4 bases at V and 4 bases at J; junction bases unmatched: 6. The CDR3 extends over 15 amino acids. The CDR3 nucleotides read TGTGCCACCAGTGAGATGACTAGCGCTGCAGATACGCAGTATTTT. It translates to CATSEMTSAADTQYF.

The V call is TRBV28, the J call TRBJ2-5; 10 positions match TRBD2. After removal of 6 bases from V and 4 bases from J, the junction contained 5 bases not matched to a gene. This CDR3 contains 14 residues. Germline lookup yields CDR1 MDHEN and CDR2 SYDVKM. CDR3 residues: CASRLAGILETQYF. CDR3 coding DNA: TGTGCCAGCAGACTAGCGGGAATCTTAGAGACCCAGTACTTC.

A single count supports this clone. The gene calls are TRBV3-1 (or the pseudogene TRBV3-2) and TRBJ2-1; TRBD2 matches at 7 bases. The V segment lost 1 base and the J segment 2 bases; nucleotides outside the gene matches: 5. The CDR3 contains 16 residues. CDR1 and CDR2 from the germline V gene are LGHDT and YNNKEL (reference sequence). The CDR3 loop is CASSQAAGTTYNEQFF. The DNA for the CDR3 is TGTGCCAGCAGCCAAGCAGCCGGGACTACCTACAATGAGCAGTTCTTC.

The chain couples TRBV11-2 to TRBJ2-7; 10 bases agree with TRBD1. Germline trimming cut 1 base from V and 3 bases from J; bases unmatched to any gene: 3. The CDR3 sequence is 15 residues long. CDR1 and CDR2 from the germline V gene are SGHAT and FQNNGV. This CDR3 reads CASSLGDRGNYEQYF. CDR3 coding DNA: TGTGCCAGCAGCTTAGGGGACAGGGGAAACTACGAGCAGTACTTC.

This clone appeared a single time. The V gene is TRBV19, the J gene TRBJ1-6; D is unresolved. The CDR3 covers 14 residues. Per the germline V gene, CDR1 is LNHDA and CDR2 is SQIVND (reference sequence). Trimming shortened V by 8 bases and J by 7 bases, and 15 bases separated the two germline ends. CDR3 bases: TGTGCCAGTGGGAGGGAATCGTTGAATTCACCCCTCCACTTT. It is translated as CASGRESLNSPLHF.

The chain's CDR3 is CASSVEEENTIYF. The CDR3 coding sequence is TGTGCCAGCAGCGTAGAAGAGGAAAACACCATATATTTT. This chain uses TRBV9 with TRBJ1-3; D unresolved. The V gene lost 0 bases and the J gene lost 6 bases, with 7 bases spanning the gap. This CDR3 spans 13 amino acids. Germline CDR1 SGDLS, CDR2 YYNGEE.

The CDR3 sequence is CASSLYRTASYEQYF. CDR3 nucleotide sequence: TGTGCCAGCAGCCTTTATAGGACAGCCTCCTACGAGCAGTACTTC. The V call is TRBV6-5, the J call TRBJ2-7; perhaps TRBD1 as D (6 bases). Germline CDR1 is MNHEY and CDR2 is SVGAGI. This CDR3 spans 15 amino acids. Trimming cost V 6 bases and J 0 bases, with 15 bases left between them.

The genes are TRBV7-2 and TRBJ2-1; 14 bases fit TRBD2. The CDR3 has 17 residues. In germline, CDR1 is SGHTA, CDR2 FQGNSA. Losses at the gene ends were 5 bases for V and 7 bases for J; bases not matched to a gene: 10. CDR3 protein: CASSTPIWTSGRNEQFF. CDR3 nucleotide sequence: TGTGCCAGCAGCACCCCGATTTGGACTAGCGGGAGGAATGAGCAGTTCTTC.

The sample holds one count of this clone. V is TRBV2 and J is TRBJ1-2, with D maybe TRBD1 (6 bases). Trimming removed 8 bases from V and 8 bases from J, with 21 bases in between. This CDR3 has 14 residues. Germline assignment: CDR1 SNHLY and CDR2 FYNNEI. CDR3: CASADTGRGLGYTF. CDR3 DNA: TGTGCCAGCGCCGACACAGGGAGGGGATTGGGCTACACCTTC.

The rearrangement uses TRBV27 and TRBJ1-5, with TRBD1 matching 8 bases. The V gene's germline CDR1 is MNHEY and CDR2 SMNVEV (reference sequence). V lost 5 bases and J lost 6; bases outside the gene matches: 9. CDR3 length equals 15 residues. In DNA form, the CDR3 reads TGTGCCAGCAGTGCTGGGACAGGTTCGGGTCAGCCCCAGCATTTT. Its protein is CASSAGTGSGQPQHF.

This chain connects TRBV6-6 to TRBJ2-1; D unclear. V shed 2 bases and J shed 9 bases, with 8 bases lying between them. The CDR3 is made up of 12 amino acids. Germline V CDR1 and CDR2: MNHNY, SVGAGI (reference sequence). CDR3 protein: CASSYEVAEQFF. The CDR3 bases are TGTGCCAGCAGTTACGAGGTGGCTGAGCAGTTCTTC.

This clone has just one count. The rearrangement joins TRBV4-3 to TRBJ2-2; TRBD2 aligns across 10 bases. CDR1 is LGHNA and CDR2 is YSLEER in the germline V gene. CDR3 size: 19 residues. V dropped 5 bases and J dropped 5; count of bases not matched to a gene: 17. CDR3: CASSGETGTSVSGTGELFF. The DNA of the CDR3 is TGCGCCAGCAGCGGAGAGACCGGGACTAGCGTTTCGGGGACCGGGGAGCTGTTTTTT.

This clone was picked up many times. The chain couples TRBV7-9 to TRBJ2-1, with 7 bases lining up with TRBD1. The trim removed 5 bases at V and 6 bases at J, leaving 19 bases unmatched. The CDR3 spans 18 residues. Germline CDR1 and CDR2: SEHNR and FQNEAQ (reference sequence). As DNA, the CDR3 is TGTGCCAGCAGCCGTTCAGGGGGATCTTTTAGCACGGGCAATGAGCAGTTCTTC. Translating it yields CASSRSGGSFSTGNEQFF.

V usage is TRBV2 and J usage is TRBJ1-1; 8 positions match TRBD1. V was pared by 8 bases and J by 0 bases, with 14 bases of the junction left unmatched. The CDR3 is 17 amino acids. Germline lookup yields CDR1 SNHLY and CDR2 FYNNEI. CDR3 residues: CASRSLQGVGMNTEAFF. In nucleotides, the CDR3 is TGTGCCAGCCGAAGTCTACAGGGGGTCGGTATGAACACTGAAGCTTTCTTT.

The gene calls are TRBV6-5 and TRBJ1-4; 10 positions match TRBD1. The CDR3 runs to 14 residues. The V segment lost 5 bases and the J segment 8 bases; nucleotides outside the gene matches: 5. Germline assignment: CDR1 MNHEY and CDR2 SVGAGI. CDR3 sequence reads: CASSLTTGGEKLFF. Here the CDR3 DNA reads TGTGCCAGCAGTCTCACGACAGGGGGCGAAAAACTGTTTTTT.

The CDR3 here is CASSTFGKYNEQFF. The CDR3 region has the DNA TGTGCCAGTAGTACTTTCGGGAAATACAATGAGCAGTTCTTC. V is TRBV19 and J is TRBJ2-1; a possible D gene is TRBD2 (5 bases). The CDR3 is 14 residues long. V was cut by 4 bases and J by 4 bases, with 11 bases left in between. CDR1 and CDR2 (germline): LNHDA, SQIVND (reference sequence).

J is TRBJ2-3 and V is TRBV4-1; 7 bases line up with TRBD1. V lost 5 bases to trimming and J lost 0 bases; unmatched junction nucleotides: 5. The germline gives CDR1 MGHRA, CDR2 YSYEKL. The CDR3 runs to 15 residues. The CDR3, as DNA: TGCGCCAGCAGCGATACAGGGGCTAGCACAGATACGCAGTATTTT. This sequence encodes CASSDTGASTDTQYF.

This chain links TRBV14 with TRBJ1-5; D remains unclear. The CDR3 totals 14 residues. Trimming stripped 0 bases from V and 6 bases from J, with 9 bases between. The V gene's germline CDR1 is SGHDN and CDR2 FVKESK. The CDR3 spells CASSQDLGSQPQHF. Written as DNA, the CDR3 is TGTGCCAGCAGCCAAGATCTCGGGTCTCAGCCCCAGCATTTT. The entire variable domain, with the rest obtained from reference TRBV14 and TRBJ1-5, is as follows: EAGVTQFPSHSVIEKGQTVTLRCDPISGHDNLYWYRRVMGKEIKFLLHFVKESKQDESGMPNNRFLAERTGGTYSTLKVQPAELEDSGVYFCASSQDLGSQPQHFGDGTRLSIL.

The CDR3 coding sequence is TGTGCCAGCAGCCAATCGGGACTCTTCGGCGAGCAGTACTTC. As protein: CASSQSGLFGEQYF. This chain connects TRBV7-9 to TRBJ2-7; tentative D call: TRBD2 (6 bases). The V and J ends lost 5 bases and 6 bases respectively, with 17 bases between them. This CDR3 is 14 amino acids long. Germline assignment: CDR1 SEHNR and CDR2 FQNEAQ (reference sequence).

The J gene is TRBJ2-5, the V gene TRBV19; D not certain. The CDR3 is 14 amino acids. CDR1 is LNHDA and CDR2 is SQIVND in the germline V gene (reference sequence). Trimming removed 1 base at V and 2 bases at J, with 8 bases between. CDR3 residues: CASSIVSGQETQYF. The CDR3 DNA follows: TGTGCCAGTAGTATAGTCTCCGGGCAAGAGACCCAGTACTTC.